The rows below give T cell receptor beta chains drawn from one sample of a study of T cells in Graves' hyperthyroidism and ophthalmopathy. TCRdb re-called the multiplex PCR reads through MiXCR, storing one row per CDR3 protein. The sample has under 200,000 distinct CDR3 sequences; about 9.4% are singletons. Sequenced material: blood. The receptors shown here come from a young woman with Graves' hyperthyroidism that later progressed to Graves' ophthalmopathy. Each CDR3 is given with its conserved first and last residue. Not every row has a clone size; where given, it reads once, few, many or a size class.

TRBV14	TRBJ1-3	few	CASSQERWASRNTIYF
TRBV5-1	TRBJ2-7	many	CASSLGAGEQYF
TRBV29-1	TRBJ1-1	many	CSVRQSMNTEAFF
TRBV19	TRBJ2-5	NA	CASSKEETQYF
TRBV20-1	TRBJ1-4	NA	CSASPGTGNEKLFF
TRBV15	TRBJ2-1	many	CATSRPRGEQFF
TRBV6-1	TRBJ2-7	many	CASSEEVAASYEQYF
TRBV28	TRBJ2-3	many	CASSFDRAPTDTQYF
TRBV6-1	TRBJ2-5	many	CASSGGGLYFQETQYF
TRBV19	TRBJ1-2	many	CATNPRPGQGEGYTF
TRBV20-1	TRBJ2-3	many	CSARGGTSGGTDTQYF
TRBV7-2	TRBJ2-2	many	CASSPKPRFGELFF
TRBV7-9	TRBJ2-1	many	CASSPTYRQANEQFF
TRBV11-2	TRBJ2-5	many	CASSLASGDQETQYF
TRBV5-5	TRBJ1-1	many	CASSLSVRTEAFF